Each of the 27 T cell receptor beta chains below was sequenced from the same sample in a study of cytomegalovirus exposure and HLA in healthy donors. Primers included in the PCR were 60 Vbeta and 13 Jbeta primers. The method was immunoSEQ multiplex PCR; TCRdb's version includes in-frame clones alone and lacks a portion of them. The data contain around 110,000 clones, 70% to 85% of them seen just once; the ten biggest clones take up 3.6%. Material for sequencing was PBMCs. The receptors here all came from a man in his sixties in good health and CMV-seronegative.

The chain recombines TRBV16 with TRBJ1-2; 9 bases fit TRBD1. V lost 2 bases to trimming and J lost 4 bases; unmatched junction nucleotides: 8. In germline, CDR1 is KGHSY, CDR2 FQNENV. This CDR3 has 16 amino acids. The CDR3 sequence: CASSQNPRDRVYGYTF. The CDR3 bases are TGTGCCAGCAGCCAAAATCCCCGGGACAGGGTCTATGGCTACACCTTC.

This rearrangement joins TRBV7-2 to TRBJ2-5; tentatively, D is TRBD1 (6 bases). CDR3 length equals 15 residues. The V gene lost 3 bases and the J gene lost 6 bases, with 17 bases spanning the gap. Germline V lookup: CDR1 SGHTA, CDR2 FQGNSA. Written as DNA, the CDR3 is TGTGCCAGCAGCTTCGGATTCCGGGACACCCAGACCCAGTACTTC. Translating gives CASSFGFRDTQTQYF.

CDR3 amino acids: CASSEGGLADQETQYF. In nucleotides, the CDR3 is TGTGCCAGCAGTGAGGGAGGCCTAGCAGACCAAGAGACCCAGTACTTC. V gene TRBV2 combines with J gene TRBJ2-5; D may be TRBD2 (6 bases). Germline lookup yields CDR1 SNHLY and CDR2 FYNNEI. The V end was cut by 3 bases, the J end by 0 bases, with 14 bases between. The CDR3 contains 16 residues.

This clone was seen more than once but under ten times. J is TRBJ2-7 and V is TRBV16, with a tentative D call TRBD1 (5 bases). In germline, CDR1 is KGHSY, CDR2 FQNENV. CDR3 size: 13 residues. Trimming took 1 base from V and 11 from J, leaving 15 bases between them. The CDR3 loop reads CASSQFPAGMEYF. In DNA, the CDR3 is TGTGCCAGCAGCCAATTTCCGGCAGGGATGGAGTACTTC.

The V call is TRBV9, the J call TRBJ1-3; possible D gene TRBD1, 6 bases. Germline V gives CDR1 SGDLS, CDR2 YYNGEE. The CDR3 extends over 16 amino acids. V lost 0 bases to trimming and J lost 2 bases, with 12 bases between them. DNA for the CDR3: TGTGCCAGCAGCGTAGGCAGCTACAGGGCTGGAAACACCATATATTTT. It specifies CASSVGSYRAGNTIYF.

The rearrangement links TRBV7-9 to TRBJ1-3; D unresolved. Trimming shortened V by 10 bases and J by 0 bases, and 10 bases separated the two germline ends. The CDR3 consists of 13 residues. From germline, CDR1 is SEHNR and CDR2 FQNEAQ (reference sequence). CDR3 in DNA: TGTGCCAATGCGAGGTTCTCTGGAAACACCATATATTTT. This sequence encodes CANARFSGNTIYF.

The chain uses TRBV6-6 and TRBJ2-1, with 9 bases lining up with TRBD2. J lost 2 bases, V lost 2 bases, and 4 bases had no gene match. Looked up from germline, CDR1 is MNHNY and CDR2 is SVGAGI (reference sequence). The CDR3 has 16 amino acids. For the CDR3, the DNA is TGTGCCAGCAGTTACGATAGCGGGGGTACCTACAATGAGCAGTTCTTC. It translates to CASSYDSGGTYNEQFF.

This chain joins TRBV6-1 and TRBJ1-2, with a tentative D call TRBD1 (6 bases). The CDR3 loop spans 14 amino acids. The germline V and J ends were trimmed by 8 bases and 0 bases, with 13 bases remaining between them. The germline CDR1 and CDR2 sequences are MNHNS and SASEGT. Here the CDR3 DNA reads TGTGCCAGCGGCAAGGACAGTTCTAACTATGGCTACACCTTC. It yields the protein CASGKDSSNYGYTF.

In its sample, this clone was seen a few times. V is TRBV5-6 and J is TRBJ1-6, with 7 nucleotides matching TRBD1. CDR1 is SGHDT and CDR2 is YYEEEE in the germline V gene. This CDR3 spans 14 amino acids. V dropped 0 bases and J dropped 11; count of bases not matched to a gene: 5. DNA of the CDR3: TGTGCCAGCAGCTTGGGACAGGGAGGACCACCCCTCCACTTT. Amino acids: CASSLGQGGPPLHF.

The rearrangement joins TRBV6-6 to TRBJ1-6; D might be TRBD1 (6 bases). This CDR3 has 14 residues. Trimming took 6 bases from V and 9 from J, leaving 15 bases between them. Germline V lookup: CDR1 MNHNY, CDR2 SVGAGI (reference sequence). For the CDR3, the DNA is TGTGCCAGCAGGGAGTGGCAGGGGAGTTCACCCCTCCACTTT. It codes for CASREWQGSSPLHF.

V is TRBV18 and J is TRBJ1-1; 8 bases map to TRBD1. The V segment lost 4 bases and the J segment 4 bases; nucleotides outside the gene matches: 2. Germline V lookup: CDR1 KGHSH, CDR2 LQKENI. The CDR3 has 13 residues. The CDR3 coding sequence is TGTGCCAGCTCACAAACAGGGGGCACTGAAGCTTTCTTT. It yields the protein CASSQTGGTEAFF.

The V call is TRBV5-1, the J call TRBJ2-3, with 9 bases lining up with TRBD1. Trimming took 4 bases from V and 0 from J; bases not matched to a gene: 3. The germline V gene has CDR1 SGHRS and CDR2 YFSETQ. The CDR3 covers 15 residues. The CDR3: CASSGGQGSTDTQYF. Written as DNA, the CDR3 is TGCGCCAGCAGCGGGGGACAGGGAAGCACAGATACGCAGTATTTT.

The V gene is TRBV6-6, the J gene TRBJ1-1; 7 bases line up with TRBD1. Germline loops: CDR1 MNHNY, CDR2 SVGAGI (reference sequence). Trimming at V came to 2 bases and at J to 8 bases, leaving 14 bases not matched to a gene. This CDR3 has 16 amino acids. The CDR3 spells CASSYDSYNRGWEAFF. CDR3 nucleotide sequence: TGTGCCAGCAGTTACGACTCGTATAACAGGGGATGGGAAGCTTTCTTT.

This clone was counted a few times. The chain links TRBV4-1 to TRBJ1-4; D is unresolved. Germline assignment: CDR1 MGHRA and CDR2 YSYEKL. V lost 0 bases, J lost 7 bases, and 18 bases lay in between. The CDR3 is 17 amino acids. For the CDR3, the DNA is TGCGCCAGCAGCCAAGAAGGACCGGGAACGTCGTTTGAAAAACTGTTTTTT. Its protein is CASSQEGPGTSFEKLFF.

The chain recombines TRBV27 with TRBJ2-3; 12 nucleotides align to TRBD2. Trimming cost V 1 base and J 2 bases; bases outside gene matches: 4. Per germline, CDR1 MNHEY and CDR2 SMNVEV (reference sequence). This CDR3 region has 17 residues. The CDR3 sequence is CASSLLASGGDTDTQYF. The CDR3 region has the DNA TGTGCCAGCAGTTTATTGGCTAGCGGGGGGGACACAGATACGCAGTATTTT.

The chain joins TRBV6-6 to TRBJ2-7; TRBD1 aligns across 12 bases. This CDR3 contains 14 residues. V dropped 8 bases and J dropped 3; count of bases not matched to a gene: 5. Per the germline V gene, CDR1 is MNHNY and CDR2 is SVGAGI (reference sequence). As DNA, the CDR3 is TGTGCCAGCCGCGGGACAGGGGGCGTCTACGAGCAGTACTTC. Protein sequence: CASRGTGGVYEQYF.

This sequence joins TRBV7-2 and TRBJ2-2; 10 bases agree with TRBD2. Germline lookup yields CDR1 SGHTA and CDR2 FQGNSA. V dropped 6 bases and J dropped 4; count of bases not matched to a gene: 5. The CDR3 sequence is 15 residues long. CDR3 in amino acids: CASRSGGAGTGELFF. The CDR3 region has the DNA TGTGCCAGCAGGAGCGGGGGGGCGGGCACCGGGGAGCTGTTTTTT.

Comments on this clone: A read error may produce the germline difference seen at one junction end. This sequence joins TRBV7-9 and TRBJ1-5; the D gene is possibly TRBD1 (6 bases). The germline CDR1 and CDR2 sequences are SEHNR and FQNEAQ (reference sequence). The CDR3 runs to 12 residues. CDR3 loop: CSSSPGVQPQHF. In nucleotides, the CDR3 is TGTTCCAGCAGCCCAGGGGTTCAGCCCCAGCATTTT.

V usage is TRBV7-8 and J usage is TRBJ2-7; 8 bases match TRBD1. CDR1 is SGHVS and CDR2 is FQNEAQ in the germline V gene. V gave up 4 bases and J gave up 3 bases; unmatched junction bases: 14. The CDR3 consists of 17 residues. The CDR3, as DNA: TGTGCCAGCAGCTCAGCAACTAGGACAGGGACTCGCTACGAGCAGTACTTC. Translation gives CASSSATRTGTRYEQYF. Complete variable domain (other parts from reference TRBV7-8 and TRBJ2-7): GAGVSQSPRYKVAKRGQDVALRCDPISGHVSLFWYQQALGQGPEFLTYFQNEAQLDKSGLPSDRFFAERPEGSVSTLKIQRTQQEDSAVYLCASSSATRTGTRYEQYFGPGTRLTVT.

This sequence joins TRBV9 and TRBJ2-5, with 8 positions matching TRBD1. The CDR3 runs 15 residues. V lost 3 bases to trimming and J lost 2 bases; unmatched junction nucleotides: 6. Germline V CDR1 and CDR2: SGDLS, YYNGEE. The CDR3 DNA follows: TGTGCCAGCAGCGCTCGGACAGGGACTCAAGAGACCCAGTACTTC. Residues: CASSARTGTQETQYF.

The chain carries TRBV9 and TRBJ1-6; D gene unclear. This CDR3 region has 14 residues. Germline lookup yields CDR1 SGDLS and CDR2 YYNGEE. V lost 0 bases to trimming and J lost 13 bases, with 14 bases between them. The CDR3 is CASSVEPQKEPLHF. The CDR3 coding sequence is TGTGCCAGCAGCGTAGAACCTCAAAAGGAGCCCCTCCACTTT.

This clone showed up just once. The gene calls are TRBV21-1 and TRBJ1-3. TRBV21-1 is flagged as a pseudogene. This CDR3 spans 15 amino acids. CDR3 in DNA: TGTGCCAGCAGCATGGGAGGGGGTAAAGGAAACACCATATATTTT. Residues: CASSMGGGKGNTIYF.

The chain has TRBV19 and TRBJ2-3, with 9 positions matching TRBD1. The germline V gene encodes CDR1 LNHDA and CDR2 SQIVND (reference sequence). V shed 7 bases, J shed 2 bases, and the junction held 13 bases outside the gene matches. The CDR3 totals 17 residues. The CDR3, as DNA: TGTGCCAGTACCGACCATCCCGGACAGGGGATCACAGATACGCAGTATTTT. This sequence encodes CASTDHPGQGITDTQYF.

The chain uses TRBV7-6 and TRBJ2-3; D unresolved. Trimming removed 5 bases from V and 6 bases from J, with 6 bases in between. There are 11 residues in the CDR3. Germline assignment: CDR1 SGHVS and CDR2 FNYEAQ. CDR3: CASSTEDTQYF. DNA of the CDR3: TGTGCCAGCAGCACGGAGGATACGCAGTATTTT.

J is TRBJ2-3 and V is TRBV7-2, with 10 positions matching TRBD2. V shed 3 bases and J 5 bases; nucleotides not matched to a gene: 5. Germline CDR1 is SGHTA and CDR2 is FQGNSA. The CDR3 contains 15 residues. The CDR3 coding sequence is TGTGCCAGCAGCTTTACTAGCGGGGTTGGAGATACGCAGTATTTT. It encodes CASSFTSGVGDTQYF.

V gene TRBV6-5 combines with J gene TRBJ1-1, with 10 positions matching TRBD1. Germline V gene data show CDR1 as MNHEY and CDR2 as SVGAGI. The V segment lost 2 bases and the J segment 5 bases; nucleotides outside the gene matches: 5. This CDR3 has 15 amino acids. CDR3 loop: CASSYTWGQGTEAFF. CDR3 nucleotides: TGTGCCAGCAGTTACACCTGGGGACAGGGGACTGAAGCTTTCTTT.

This sequence joins TRBV12-5 and TRBJ1-5; TRBD1 is a possible D gene (5 bases). This CDR3 comprises 13 residues. CDR1 and CDR2 from the germline V gene are LGHNT and FRNRAP. The ends were cut back, 7 bases at V and 4 bases at J, with 11 bases in the middle. The CDR3 loop is CASEGPGNQPQHF. CDR3 nucleotide sequence: TGTGCTAGTGAGGGGCCAGGGAATCAGCCCCAGCATTTT.